The rows below give T cell receptor beta chains drawn from one sample of a study of T cell responses to AZD1222 COVID-19 vaccine. This table comes from immunoSEQ multiplex PCR, and its TCRdb copy is limited to in-frame clones, with some not included. The sample consists of 110,000 to 150,000 clones, about 93% of them appearing once. The sequences come from peripheral blood, collected on day 0 of AZD1222 vaccination. The receptors were gathered from an adult in good health. Both conserved end residues are part of each CDR3.

v_call	j_call	cdr3_aa
TRBV25-1	TRBJ2-1	CASSESSSGSGRANEQFF
TRBV6-4	TRBJ2-5	CANRTGQGETQYF
TRBV10-2	TRBJ2-7	CASSESKGGVASSYEQYF
TRBV24-1	TRBJ1-5	CATSGTDSNQPQHF
TRBV5-1	TRBJ2-1	CASSLGHRGLDNEQFF
TRBV6-6	TRBJ1-2	CASSPDRGPYGCTF
TRBV28	TRBJ1-1	CASSTGFTEAFF
TRBV9	TRBJ2-1	CASSADDHEQFF
TRBV7-6	TRBJ2-5	CASSLGEAQYF
TRBV12-3/TRBV12-4	TRBJ1-3	CAIPTEAGNTIYF
TRBV7-6	TRBJ1-2	CASSPGQGYGYTF
TRBV6-5	TRBJ2-5	CASREVETQYF
TRBV28	TRBJ2-7	CASSLGGSSYEQYF
TRBV6-1	TRBJ2-7	CASSYGGEQYF
TRBV10-1	TRBJ2-7	CASSESGRYEQYF
TRBV11-3	TRBJ1-5	CAYRPPAGQNNQPQHF
TRBV4-2	TRBJ2-7	CASSRTSGDEQYF
TRBV2	TRBJ1-1	CASSLDREITEAFF
TRBV18	TRBJ1-5	CASSRQGDREPQHF
TRBV14	TRBJ1-2	CASSPRDSWLYGYTF
TRBV5-1	TRBJ2-2	CASSPSGIGAGELFF
TRBV25-1	TRBJ2-1	CASGPAGGSEQFF
TRBV5-4	TRBJ2-7	CASSPRDFYEQYF
TRBV27	TRBJ2-1	CASSRTGGPDEQFF
TRBV7-2	TRBJ2-7	CASRLAGGNEQYF
TRBV7-9	TRBJ1-1	CASSSWTEPEAFF
TRBV11-3	TRBJ2-1	CASSLGAGRDVEQFF
TRBV5-4	TRBJ1-1	CASSAPGQNTEAFF
TRBV28	TRBJ2-7	CATAGAYEQYF
TRBV7-3	TRBJ2-7	CASSSGPADSYEQYF
TRBV7-9	TRBJ1-1	CASSPQGIADTEAFF
TRBV12-3/TRBV12-4	TRBJ1-2	CASSLSGWSGYTF
TRBV6-5	TRBJ2-3	CASRGSGGVPDTQYF
TRBV11-2	TRBJ1-2	CASSLIGQSFYGYTF
TRBV3-1/TRBV3-2	TRBJ2-5	CASSQKSGKETQYF
TRBV5-1	TRBJ2-7	CASSLGYEQYF
TRBV6-5	TRBJ2-1	CASRLGQGAYNEQFF
TRBV5-4	TRBJ2-1	CASSLRGGEQFF
TRBV2	TRBJ2-7	CASPQEGRERDKAPGTYF
TRBV4-3	TRBJ2-4	CASSQDPGVQYF
TRBV11-1	TRBJ2-5	CASSLEDRAEETQYF
TRBV29-1	TRBJ1-1	CSVRSSEVTEAFF
TRBV5-1	TRBJ2-3	CASSFKEGPDTQYF
TRBV3-1/TRBV3-2	TRBJ2-3	CASSFGVSTDTQYF
TRBV7-2	TRBJ1-1	CASSLNRVLTEAFF
TRBV11-2	TRBJ1-1	CASSSDRLYEAFF
TRBV6-5	TRBJ2-7	CASTSPRDSSYEQYF
TRBV27	TRBJ1-1	CASSPYVLAGTEAFF
TRBV19	TRBJ1-5	CATTGLGNQPQHF
TRBV28	TRBJ2-7	CASSPPRGPYEQYF
TRBV4-2	TRBJ2-7	CASSPDPGHQYYEQYF
TRBV27	TRBJ1-5	CASSFRKTGNWGPQHF